The present entry profiles one T cell receptor (beta chain) with its context. Time point denoted: patch test 1, 2 weeks after DPC sensitization. Treatment given: therapeutic diphenylcyclopropenone sensitization with weekly scalp DPC. The data are from a study of human T cells and chemical hapten exposure. Overall study context: The variation in per-sample TCR yields arose mainly from small differences in pooled library volumes.

Germline CDR1 and CDR2: SGHRS and YFSETQ. The V end lost 1 base, the J end lost 2 bases, and 13 bases lay between the germline ends. The CDR3 has 16 amino acids. Via MiXCR, TCRdb re-called the RACE reads, giving one row per CDR3 protein. The table shows 150,000 to 200,000 distinct CDR3 sequences, with 20% to 25% occurring only once. The receptor's source is a woman aged 45 to 65 with alopecia areata. Some clones in this sample may be carry-over from other donors' samples. The chain joins TRBV5-1 to TRBJ2-1; TRBD1 or TRBD2 may be the D gene (5 bases each). The source material was whole blood, sampled in connection with sensitization to the hapten diphenylcyclopropenone (DPC). DNA of the CDR3: TGCGCCAGCAGCTTGTTAGGGGACCTAACCTACAATGAGCAGTTCTTC. Amino acids: CASSLLGDLTYNEQFF.